Listed below are T cell receptor beta chains from one sample, sequenced in a study of T-cell memory formation after mild COVID-19. TCRdb re-called the 5' RACE reads with MiXCR, one entry per CDR3 protein. Here the sample spans around 340,000 distinct CDR3 sequences, 21% being singletons. Sequenced input: PBMCs or a T cell subset sorted from them (not recorded which). These receptor sequences come from an adult woman who had mild COVID-19 (a few samples of this study predate the infection). Cell type and time point are not known. Each CDR3 is given with its conserved first and last residue. Fields, in order: V gene, J gene, CDR3 protein.

>TRBV29-1|TRBJ1-1
CSVEKNTEAFF
>TRBV11-2|TRBJ2-3
CASGTRGSTDTQYF
>TRBV6-5|TRBJ2-5
CPSSGGADQETQYF
>TRBV6-5|TRBJ1-4
CASSYRDSTNEKLFF
>TRBV5-1|TRBJ2-7
CASSLITSDEQYF
>TRBV3-2|TRBJ2-7
CASSQDLGGPSSYEQYF
>TRBV12-3/TRBV12-4|TRBJ2-3
CASSLLAGITDTQYF
>TRBV9|TRBJ2-4
CASSPSGQLGAKNIQYF
>TRBV18|TRBJ1-6
CASSPISGGLNSPLHF
>TRBV25-1|TRBJ2-1
CASSEYGGTDHSYNEQFF
>TRBV19|TRBJ2-7
CASSSQGFTYEQYF
>TRBV3-1|TRBJ2-3
CASSQAKGTTTDTQYF
>TRBV24-1|TRBJ2-2
CATSHQGRNTGELFF
>TRBV7-7|TRBJ2-3
CASSTLDPADTQYF
>TRBV5-1|TRBJ2-7
CASSLGFGGSEQYF
>TRBV6-5|TRBJ2-7
CASRAWATEQYF
>TRBV18|TRBJ2-1
CASSPQRERDVWNEQFF